This T cell receptor (beta chain) originates from a study of T cells in Graves' hyperthyroidism and ophthalmopathy. In the study overall: At initial diagnosis, before any treatment had begun, peripheral blood was obtained.

Remarks on this clonotype: The antigen is undetermined.

The source material, RNA transcripts, was used to amplify TCR beta CDR3 regions. HTBI primers drove first-round RT-PCR of the TCR CDR3. TCRdb re-called the multiplex PCR reads through MiXCR, storing one row per CDR3 protein. Of approximately 620,000 distinct CDR3 sequences listed, around 13% are singletons. Lactation, pregnancy, other autoimmune disease or uncontrolled infection excluded patients. In making diagnoses, clinical symptoms, serum thyroxine and TRAb, thyroid ultrasound and orbital computed tomography were all used. Germline lookup yields CDR1 MNHNS and CDR2 SASEGT. The CDR3 length is 15 residues. V dropped 7 bases and J dropped 0 bases, with 13 bases sitting between them. Study-wide points: Blood samples included most of the expanded thyroid clonotypes exceeding 0.001.

The clonotype was recovered from a woman in her 30s with Graves' hyperthyroidism that later progressed to Graves' ophthalmopathy. The chain couples TRBV6-1 to TRBJ1-5, with a tentative D call TRBD1 (6 bases). Specimen: blood. The CDR3 loop is CASTWDTGSNQPQHF. CDR3 sequence (DNA): TGTGCCAGCACCTGGGACACTGGTAGCAATCAGCCCCAGCATTTT.